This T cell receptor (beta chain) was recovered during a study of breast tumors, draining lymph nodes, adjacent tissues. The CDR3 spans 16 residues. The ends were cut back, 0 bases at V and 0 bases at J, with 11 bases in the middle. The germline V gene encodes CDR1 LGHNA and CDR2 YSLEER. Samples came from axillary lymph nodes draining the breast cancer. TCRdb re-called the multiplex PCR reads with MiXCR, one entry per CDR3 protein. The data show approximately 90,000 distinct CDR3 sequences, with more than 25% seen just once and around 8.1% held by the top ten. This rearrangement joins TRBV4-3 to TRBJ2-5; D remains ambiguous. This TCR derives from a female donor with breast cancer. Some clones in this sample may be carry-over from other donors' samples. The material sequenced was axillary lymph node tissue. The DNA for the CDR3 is TGCGCCAGCAGCCAAGATGCCTCATTAGACCAAGAGACCCAGTACTTC. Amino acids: CASSQDASLDQETQYF.